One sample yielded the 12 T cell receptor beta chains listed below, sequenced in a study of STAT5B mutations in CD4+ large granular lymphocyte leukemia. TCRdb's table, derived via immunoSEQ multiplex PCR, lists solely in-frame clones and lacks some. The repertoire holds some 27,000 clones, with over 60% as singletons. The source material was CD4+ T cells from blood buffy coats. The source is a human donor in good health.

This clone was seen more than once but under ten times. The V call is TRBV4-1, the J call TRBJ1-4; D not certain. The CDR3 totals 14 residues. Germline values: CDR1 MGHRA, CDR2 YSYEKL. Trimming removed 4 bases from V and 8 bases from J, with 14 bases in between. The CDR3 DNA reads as TGCGCCAGCAGCCTCGTGGTTACGAGGGAAAAACTGTTTTTT. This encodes CASSLVVTREKLFF.

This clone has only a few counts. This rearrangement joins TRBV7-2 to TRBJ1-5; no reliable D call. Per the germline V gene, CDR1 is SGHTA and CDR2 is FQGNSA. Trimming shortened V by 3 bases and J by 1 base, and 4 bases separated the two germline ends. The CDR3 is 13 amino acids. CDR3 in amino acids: CASSLDSNQPQHF. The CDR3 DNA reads TGTGCCAGCAGCTTGGACAGCAATCAGCCCCAGCATTTT.

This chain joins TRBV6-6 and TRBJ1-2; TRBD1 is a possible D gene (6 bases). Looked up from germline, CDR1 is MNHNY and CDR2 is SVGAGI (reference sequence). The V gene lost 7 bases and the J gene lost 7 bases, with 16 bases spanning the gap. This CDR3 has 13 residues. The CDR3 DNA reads TGTGCCAGCAAACTACAACAGGGTGGTGGCTACACCTTC. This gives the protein CASKLQQGGGYTF.

The CDR3 nucleotides read TGTGCCAGCAGTCCGTCCGACGGGTCTGGAAACACCATATATTTT. It is translated as CASSPSDGSGNTIYF. The chain combines TRBV28 with TRBJ1-3, with no clear D. Germline-derived CDR1 and CDR2 are MDHEN and SYDVKM. V was shortened by 5 bases and J by 1 base, with 12 bases between the two germline ends. This CDR3 has 15 residues.

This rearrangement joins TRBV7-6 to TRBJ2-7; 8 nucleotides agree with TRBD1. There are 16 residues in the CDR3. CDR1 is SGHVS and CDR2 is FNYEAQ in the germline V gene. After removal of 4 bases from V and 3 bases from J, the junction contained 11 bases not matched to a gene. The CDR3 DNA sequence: TGTGCCAGCAGCTCCCGTCCGGGACAGGCCTTCTACGAGCAGTACTTC. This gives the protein CASSSRPGQAFYEQYF. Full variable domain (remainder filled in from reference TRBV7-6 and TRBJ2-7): GAGVSQSPRYKVTKRGQDVALRCDPISGHVSLYWYRQALGQGPEFLTYFNYEAQQDKSGLPNDRFSAERPEGSISTLTIQRTEQRDSAMYRCASSSRPGQAFYEQYFGPGTRLTVT.

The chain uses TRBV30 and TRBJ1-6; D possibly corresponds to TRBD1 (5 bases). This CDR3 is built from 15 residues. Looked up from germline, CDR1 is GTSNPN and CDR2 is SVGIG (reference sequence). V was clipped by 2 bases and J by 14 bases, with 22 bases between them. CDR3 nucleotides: TGTGCCTGGAGTAACGTGGCAGCCAGCAAAGGGGCCCTCCACTTT. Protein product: CAWSNVAASKGALHF.

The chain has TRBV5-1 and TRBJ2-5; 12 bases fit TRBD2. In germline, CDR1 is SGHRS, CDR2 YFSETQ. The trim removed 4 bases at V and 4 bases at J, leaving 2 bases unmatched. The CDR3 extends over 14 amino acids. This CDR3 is CASSELAGGETQYF. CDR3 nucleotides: TGCGCCAGCAGCGAACTAGCGGGAGGAGAGACCCAGTACTTC.

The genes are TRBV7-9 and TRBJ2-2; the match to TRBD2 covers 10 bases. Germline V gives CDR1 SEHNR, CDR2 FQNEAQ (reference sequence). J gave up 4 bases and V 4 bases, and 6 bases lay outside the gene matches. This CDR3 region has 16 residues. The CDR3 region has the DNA TGTGCCAGCAGCTCACTCGGACTAGCGGCCACCGGGGAGCTGTTTTTT. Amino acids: CASSSLGLAATGELFF.

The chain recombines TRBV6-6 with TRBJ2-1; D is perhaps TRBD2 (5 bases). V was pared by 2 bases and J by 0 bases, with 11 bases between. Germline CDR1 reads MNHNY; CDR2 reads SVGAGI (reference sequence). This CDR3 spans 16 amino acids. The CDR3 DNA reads TGTGCCAGCAGTTACCCGCTAGCACACTCCTACAATGAGCAGTTCTTC. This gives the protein CASSYPLAHSYNEQFF.

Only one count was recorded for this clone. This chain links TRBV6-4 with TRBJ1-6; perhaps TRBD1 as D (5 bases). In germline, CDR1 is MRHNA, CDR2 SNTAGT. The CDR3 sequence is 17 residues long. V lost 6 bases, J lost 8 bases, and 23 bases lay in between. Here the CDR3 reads CASRRDADKTGHSPLHF. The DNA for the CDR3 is TGTGCCAGCAGGAGGGACGCGGACAAAACGGGTCATTCACCCCTCCACTTT.

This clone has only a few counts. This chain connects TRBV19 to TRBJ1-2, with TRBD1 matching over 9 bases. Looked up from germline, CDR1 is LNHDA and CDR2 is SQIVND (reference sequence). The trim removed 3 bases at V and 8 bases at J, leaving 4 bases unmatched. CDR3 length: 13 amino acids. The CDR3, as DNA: TGTGCCAGTAGTATTCGGACAGGGGACGGCTACACCTTC. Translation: CASSIRTGDGYTF.

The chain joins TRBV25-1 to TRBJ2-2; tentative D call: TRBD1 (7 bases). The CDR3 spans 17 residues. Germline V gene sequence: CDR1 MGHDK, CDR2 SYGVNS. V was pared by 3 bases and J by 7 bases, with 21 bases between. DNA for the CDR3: TGTGCCAGCAGTGATTCGGATGGCAGGGGGGATTTCGGGGAGCTGTTTTTT. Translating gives CASSDSDGRGDFGELFF.